The entry below gives a single TCR beta chain sequence along with its context. The antigen is not known. This sample is drawn from a study of cytomegalovirus exposure and HLA in healthy donors. Notes on the study in general: Among CMV-associated TCR beta chains, most appeared HLA-restricted in a later analysis. While the bulk of TCR sequences proved rare, some public TCRs turned up in many donors. Within an earlier analysis, most TCR beta V segments proved productive either about 87% or about 30% of the time.

PCR employed 60 Vbeta and 13 Jbeta primers. TCRdb keeps only in-frame clones here, not all; method: immunoSEQ multiplex PCR. The table has approximately 110,000 clones, roughly 77% seen once. The donors (healthy individuals) were bone marrow donors. The sequenced sample consisted of PBMCs. This TCR derives from a woman in her 30s in good health and CMV-seronegative.

The DNA of the CDR3 is TGTGCCACCAGCAGGGTCGGAGCAGGGCTTAAAAACATTCAGTACTTC. It codes for CATSRVGAGLKNIQYF. The chain combines TRBV15 with TRBJ2-4; the D gene is possibly TRBD1 (5 bases). Per the germline V gene, CDR1 is LNHNV and CDR2 is YYDKDF (reference sequence). Trimming left V 3 bases short and J 4 bases short, with 16 bases between. This CDR3 has 16 residues.